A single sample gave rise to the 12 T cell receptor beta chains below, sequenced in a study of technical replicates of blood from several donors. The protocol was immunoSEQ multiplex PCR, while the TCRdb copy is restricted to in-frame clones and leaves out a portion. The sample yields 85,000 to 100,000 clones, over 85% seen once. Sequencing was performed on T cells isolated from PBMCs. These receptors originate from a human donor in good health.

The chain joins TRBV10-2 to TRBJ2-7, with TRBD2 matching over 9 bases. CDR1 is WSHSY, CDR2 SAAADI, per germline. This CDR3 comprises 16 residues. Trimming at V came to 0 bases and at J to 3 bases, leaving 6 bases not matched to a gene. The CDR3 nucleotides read TGCGCCAGCAGTGAGTCTGCGTCTAGCGGGATCTACGAGCAGTACTTC. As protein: CASSESASSGIYEQYF.

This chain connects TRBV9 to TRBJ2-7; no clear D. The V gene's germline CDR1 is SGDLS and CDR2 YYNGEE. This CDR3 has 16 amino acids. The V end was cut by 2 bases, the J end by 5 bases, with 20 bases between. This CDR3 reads CASSVRPGPQSDEQYF. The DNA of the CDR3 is TGTGCCAGCAGCGTTAGACCGGGTCCCCAATCAGACGAGCAGTACTTC.

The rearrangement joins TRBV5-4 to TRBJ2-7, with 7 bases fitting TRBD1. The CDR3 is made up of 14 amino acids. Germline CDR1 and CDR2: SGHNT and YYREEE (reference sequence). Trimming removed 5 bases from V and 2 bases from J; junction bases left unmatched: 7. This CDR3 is CASSTQGLTYEQYF. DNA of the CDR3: TGTGCCAGCAGTACACAGGGGCTAACCTACGAGCAGTACTTC.

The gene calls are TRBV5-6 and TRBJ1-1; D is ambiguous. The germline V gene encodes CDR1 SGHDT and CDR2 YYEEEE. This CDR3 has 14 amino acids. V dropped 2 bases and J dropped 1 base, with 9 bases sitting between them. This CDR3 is CASSFYTRNTEAFF. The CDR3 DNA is TGTGCCAGCAGCTTCTATACGAGGAACACTGAAGCTTTCTTT.

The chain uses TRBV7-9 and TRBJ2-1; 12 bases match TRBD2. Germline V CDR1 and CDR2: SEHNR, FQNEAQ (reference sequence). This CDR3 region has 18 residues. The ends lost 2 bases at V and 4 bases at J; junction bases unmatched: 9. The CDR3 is CASSLKASGRGGYNEQFF. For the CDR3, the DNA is TGTGCCAGCAGCTTAAAGGCTAGCGGGAGGGGGGGGTACAATGAGCAGTTCTTC.

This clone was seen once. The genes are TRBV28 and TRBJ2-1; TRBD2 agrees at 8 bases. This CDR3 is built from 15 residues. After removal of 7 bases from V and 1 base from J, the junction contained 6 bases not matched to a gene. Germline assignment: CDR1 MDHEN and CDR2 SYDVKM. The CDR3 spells CASTRASGSYNEQFF. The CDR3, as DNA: TGTGCCAGCACACGGGCTAGCGGGTCCTACAATGAGCAGTTCTTC.

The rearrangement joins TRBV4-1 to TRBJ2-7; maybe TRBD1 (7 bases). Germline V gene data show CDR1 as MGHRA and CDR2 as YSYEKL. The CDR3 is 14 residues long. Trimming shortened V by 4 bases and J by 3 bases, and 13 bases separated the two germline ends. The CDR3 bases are TGCGCCAGCAGCCCCAATCAGGGGGGCTACGAGCAGTACTTC. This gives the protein CASSPNQGGYEQYF.

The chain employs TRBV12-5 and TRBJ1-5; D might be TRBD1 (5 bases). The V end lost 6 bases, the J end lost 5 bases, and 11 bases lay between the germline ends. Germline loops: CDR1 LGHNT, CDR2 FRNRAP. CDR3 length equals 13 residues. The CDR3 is CASGLGGDQPQHF. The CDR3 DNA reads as TGTGCTAGTGGACTGGGAGGGGATCAGCCCCAGCATTTT.

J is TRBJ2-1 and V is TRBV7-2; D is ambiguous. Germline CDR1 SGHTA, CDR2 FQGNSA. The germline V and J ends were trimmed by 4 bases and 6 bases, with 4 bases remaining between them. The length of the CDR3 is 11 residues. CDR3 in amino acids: CASSSINEQFF. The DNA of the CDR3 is TGTGCCAGCAGCTCCATCAATGAGCAGTTCTTC. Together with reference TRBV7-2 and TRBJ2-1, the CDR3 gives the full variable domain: GAGVSQSPSNKVTEKGKDVELRCDPISGHTALYWYRQSLGQGLEFLIYFQGNSAPDKSGLPSDRFSAERTGGSVSTLTIQRTQQEDSAVYLCASSSINEQFFGPGTRLTVL.

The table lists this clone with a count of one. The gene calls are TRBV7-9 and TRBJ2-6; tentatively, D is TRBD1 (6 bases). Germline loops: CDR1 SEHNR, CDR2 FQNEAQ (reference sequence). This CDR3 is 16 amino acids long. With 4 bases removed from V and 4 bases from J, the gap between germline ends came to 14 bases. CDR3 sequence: CASSSIGQSGANVLTF. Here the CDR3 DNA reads TGTGCCAGCAGCTCCATTGGACAGTCCGGGGCCAACGTCCTGACTTTC.

The CDR3 reads CASSFRLAHSNTGELFF. The CDR3 nucleotides are TGTGCCAGCAGCTTCAGACTAGCGCACTCGAACACCGGGGAGCTGTTTTTT. The chain employs TRBV7-9 and TRBJ2-2; 8 nucleotides align to TRBD2. This CDR3 contains 17 residues. With V trimmed by 3 bases and J by 0 bases, 6 bases remained unmatched. Germline V gene lookup returns CDR1 SEHNR and CDR2 FQNEAQ (reference sequence).

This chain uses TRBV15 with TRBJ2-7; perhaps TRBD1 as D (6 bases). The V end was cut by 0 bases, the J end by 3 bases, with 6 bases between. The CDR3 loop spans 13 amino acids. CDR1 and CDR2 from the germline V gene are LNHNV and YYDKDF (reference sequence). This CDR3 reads CATSRDRGYEQYF. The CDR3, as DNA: TGTGCCACCAGCAGAGACAGGGGCTACGAGCAGTACTTC.